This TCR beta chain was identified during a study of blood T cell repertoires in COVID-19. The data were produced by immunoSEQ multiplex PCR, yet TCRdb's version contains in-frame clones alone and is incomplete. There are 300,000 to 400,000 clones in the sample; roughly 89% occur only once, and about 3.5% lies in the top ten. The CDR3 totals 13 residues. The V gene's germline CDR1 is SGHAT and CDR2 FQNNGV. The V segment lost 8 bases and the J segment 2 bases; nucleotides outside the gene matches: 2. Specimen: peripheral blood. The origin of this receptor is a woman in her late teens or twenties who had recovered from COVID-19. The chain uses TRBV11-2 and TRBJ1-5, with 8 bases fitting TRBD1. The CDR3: CASGTGGNQPQHF. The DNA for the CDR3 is TGTGCCAGCGGGACAGGTGGCAATCAGCCCCAGCATTTT.